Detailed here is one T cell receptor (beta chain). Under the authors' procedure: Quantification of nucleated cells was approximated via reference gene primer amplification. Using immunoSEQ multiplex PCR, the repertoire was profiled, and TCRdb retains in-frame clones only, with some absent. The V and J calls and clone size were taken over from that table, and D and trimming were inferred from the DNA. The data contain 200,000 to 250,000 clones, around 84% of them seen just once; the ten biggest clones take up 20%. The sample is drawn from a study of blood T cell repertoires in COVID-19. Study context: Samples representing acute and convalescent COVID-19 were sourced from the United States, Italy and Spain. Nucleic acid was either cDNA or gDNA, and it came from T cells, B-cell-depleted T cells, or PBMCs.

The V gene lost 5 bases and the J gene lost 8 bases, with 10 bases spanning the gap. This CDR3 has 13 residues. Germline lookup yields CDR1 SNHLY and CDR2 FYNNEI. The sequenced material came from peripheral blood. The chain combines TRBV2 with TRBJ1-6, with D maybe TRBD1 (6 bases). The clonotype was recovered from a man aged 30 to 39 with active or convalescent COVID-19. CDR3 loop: CASSPRGDSPLHF. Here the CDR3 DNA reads TGTGCCAGCAGTCCCAGGGGAGATTCACCCCTCCACTTT.